This T cell receptor beta chain derives from a study of regulatory T cells in long-lasting Graves disease. With V trimmed by 0 bases and J by 4 bases, 6 bases remained unmatched. CDR3 size: 16 residues. Germline CDR1 and CDR2: LNHNV and YYDKDF (reference sequence). As for time point: newly diagnosed GD, antithyroid drugs for less than 3 months. Preparation of the TCR library used RNA extracted from PBMCs. Libraries of TCR beta came from iRepertoire HTBI primers plus Arm-PCR of CDR3 regions. TCRdb itself ran the multiplex PCR reads through MiXCR, one entry per CDR3 protein. The sample has 450,000 to 500,000 distinct CDR3 sequences, roughly 16% seen once. The same sample was also used in a study of T cells in Graves' hyperthyroidism and ophthalmopathy.

The gene calls are TRBV15 and TRBJ2-7; 10 nucleotides line up with TRBD2. The source is a man aged 35 to 55 with Graves disease. Sequencing used peripheral blood mononuclear cells (PBMCs), obtained at new diagnosis, from a patient treated with antithyroid drugs. CDR3 sequence (DNA): TGTGCCACCAGCAGAGATCGTTCTAGCGGGAGTTACGAGCAGTACTTC. Its protein product is CATSRDRSSGSYEQYF.